Presented here are 32 T cell receptor beta chains from one specimen sequenced in a study of T cell repertoires in ileal Crohn's disease. TCRdb's copy holds only in-frame clones and misses some; the assay was immunoSEQ multiplex PCR. Here the sample spans around 5,600 clones, 78% being singletons. Time point of the sample: neoterminal ileum biopsy at postoperative endoscopy, about 6 months after surgery. The sample comprised ileal tissue. Receptors were obtained from an adult with Crohn's disease.

CDR3: CASSLGQGKTQYF. The DNA for the CDR3 is TGTGCCAGCAGCTTAGGTCAGGGAAAGACCCAGTACTTC. This rearrangement joins TRBV7-9 to TRBJ2-5; the D gene is possibly TRBD1 (5 bases). This CDR3 region has 13 residues. V was trimmed by 1 base and J by 6 bases, leaving 9 bases between them. Per the germline V gene, CDR1 is SEHNR and CDR2 is FQNEAQ (reference sequence).

This chain connects TRBV9 to TRBJ2-7; D unclear. V lost 0 bases and J 9 bases, leaving 16 bases between the germline ends. Germline CDR1 is SGDLS and CDR2 is YYNGEE. The CDR3 extends over 14 amino acids. CDR3 loop: CASSVEGSDRGQYF. For the CDR3, the DNA is TGTGCCAGCAGCGTAGAGGGCAGCGACCGCGGGCAGTACTTC.

V is TRBV5-1 and J is TRBJ1-1; no reliable D call. This CDR3 contains 15 residues. Trimming took 1 base from V and 1 from J, leaving 11 bases between them. Germline V gene sequence: CDR1 SGHRS, CDR2 YFSETQ. This chain's CDR3 is CASSLTRTPNTEAFF. In DNA, the CDR3 is TGCGCCAGCAGCTTGACCCGGACCCCGAACACTGAAGCTTTCTTT.

The DNA of the CDR3 is TGCGCCAGCAGCTTCGGGGGGCGGATGGACGAGCAGTACTTC. This gives the protein CASSFGGRMDEQYF. The rearrangement uses TRBV5-1 and TRBJ2-7; TRBD2 might be the D (7 bases). V lost 2 bases to trimming and J lost 5 bases, with 14 bases between them. CDR1 and CDR2 (germline): SGHRS, YFSETQ. The CDR3 runs 14 residues.

The J gene is TRBJ1-1, the V gene TRBV7-9, with D perhaps matching TRBD1 (6 bases). Germline loops: CDR1 SEHNR, CDR2 FQNEAQ (reference sequence). The CDR3 has 15 residues. V was trimmed by 5 bases and J by 6 bases, leaving 19 bases between them. The CDR3 DNA reads as TGTGCCAGCAGCCCTCGGGGGGGGCAGGTGGCTGAAGCTTTCTTT. This translates into CASSPRGGQVAEAFF. The full variable domain, rest sourced from reference TRBV7-9 and TRBJ1-1, is DTGVSQNPRHKITKRGQNVTFRCDPISEHNRLYWYRQTLGQGPEFLTYFQNEAQLEKSRLLSDRFSAERPKGSFSTLEIQRTEQGDSAMYLCASSPRGGQVAEAFFGQGTRLTVV.

The chain is built from TRBV7-3 and TRBJ2-7; perhaps TRBD2 as D (6 bases). The CDR3 is 19 amino acids. Trimming removed 2 bases from V and 2 bases from J, with 25 bases in between. In germline, CDR1 is SGHTA, CDR2 FQGTGA. The CDR3 sequence is CASSLGPVVGSGQPYEQYF. CDR3 nucleotide sequence: TGTGCCAGCAGCTTAGGCCCAGTAGTGGGGAGCGGGCAACCCTACGAGCAGTACTTC.

The CDR3 nucleotides are TGTGCCAGCAGCTTTAGGAGGACTACGAACACTGAAGCTTTCTTT. Its protein product is CASSFRRTTNTEAFF. The gene calls are TRBV11-2 and TRBJ1-1; no clear D. Trimming shortened V by 3 bases and J by 1 base, and 12 bases separated the two germline ends. CDR3 length: 15 residues. Germline values: CDR1 SGHAT, CDR2 FQNNGV.

The gene calls are TRBV2 and TRBJ2-7; D is possibly TRBD1 (6 bases). The CDR3 has 13 residues. The germline V and J ends were trimmed by 10 bases and 3 bases, with 16 bases remaining between them. Germline V gene data show CDR1 as SNHLY and CDR2 as FYNNEI. The CDR3 DNA is TGTGCCACTTCCCGGGACAAAGTCTACGAGCAGTACTTC. Translation: CATSRDKVYEQYF. Complete variable domain (other parts from reference TRBV2 and TRBJ2-7): EPEVTQTPSHQVTQMGQEVILRCVPISNHLYFYWYRQILGQKVEFLVSFYNNEISEKSEIFDDQFSVERPDGSNFTLKIRSTKLEDSAMYFCATSRDKVYEQYFGPGTRLTVT.

The chain couples TRBV9 to TRBJ2-7; unclear D gene. CDR1 SGDLS and CDR2 YYNGEE come from the germline V gene. V lost 2 bases to trimming and J lost 4 bases, with 10 bases between them. The CDR3 length is 13 residues. The CDR3 region is CASSVTPDYEQYF. CDR3 nucleotides: TGTGCCAGCAGCGTGACTCCCGATTACGAGCAGTACTTC.

This clone was counted a few times. The chain couples TRBV5-4 to TRBJ1-1; a possible D gene is TRBD1 (6 bases). The V gene lost 3 bases and the J gene lost 5 bases, with 17 bases spanning the gap. Germline assignment: CDR1 SGHNT and CDR2 YYREEE (reference sequence). This CDR3 is 15 amino acids long. The CDR3 sequence: CASSWGRGSITEAFF. The DNA of the CDR3 is TGTGCCAGCAGCTGGGGCAGGGGCTCGATTACTGAAGCTTTCTTT. The full variable domain, completed using reference TRBV5-4 and TRBJ1-1, is ETGVTQSPTHLIKTRGQQVTLRCSSQSGHNTVSWYQQALGQGPQFIFQYYREEENGRGNFPPRFSGLQFPNYSSELNVNALELDDSALYLCASSWGRGSITEAFFGQGTRLTVV.

This chain uses TRBV19 with TRBJ1-2, with D perhaps TRBD1 (5 bases). Germline V gene lookup returns CDR1 LNHDA and CDR2 SQIVND (reference sequence). Deletions cut 6 bases from V and 6 bases from J, with 8 bases between. The CDR3 extends over 11 amino acids. CDR3 region: CASRRGNGYTF. The CDR3 DNA sequence: TGTGCCAGTAGGCGGGGGAATGGCTACACCTTC.

This clone was seen only a few times. V usage is TRBV4-1 and J usage is TRBJ2-5; 9 bases are a match to TRBD2. The CDR3 is made up of 15 amino acids. Germline CDR1 and CDR2: MGHRA and YSYEKL. J gave up 4 bases and V 0 bases, and 3 bases lay outside the gene matches. The CDR3 loop is CASSQDGTSIETQYF. DNA of the CDR3: TGCGCCAGCAGCCAAGACGGGACTAGCATAGAGACCCAGTACTTC.

The genes are TRBV5-1 and TRBJ1-1; possible D gene TRBD1, 5 bases. V lost 7 bases to trimming and J lost 1 base, with 14 bases between them. The CDR3 is 14 residues long. Germline V CDR1 and CDR2: SGHRS, YFSETQ. CDR3 region: CASCDRQGNTEAFF. Written as DNA, the CDR3 is TGCGCCAGCTGCGACCGGCAGGGGAACACTGAAGCTTTCTTT.

In this sample, this clone turned up once. The rearrangement joins TRBV28 to TRBJ2-2; tentative D call: TRBD2 (5 bases). Germline V gene sequence: CDR1 MDHEN, CDR2 SYDVKM. The V and J ends lost 2 bases and 4 bases respectively, with 11 bases between them. CDR3 length: 15 amino acids. In nucleotides, the CDR3 is TGTGCCAGCAGTTTAACTAGATCTGGCACCGGGGAGCTGTTTTTT. It specifies CASSLTRSGTGELFF. Together with reference TRBV28 and TRBJ2-2, the CDR3 gives the full variable domain: DVKVTQSSRYLVKRTGEKVFLECVQDMDHENMFWYRQDPGLGLRLIYFSYDVKMKEKGDIPEGYSVSREKKERFSLILESASTNQTSMYLCASSLTRSGTGELFFGEGSRLTVL.

CDR3 DNA sequence: TGCGCCAGCAGCTTGAGTCAGTACAATGAGCAGTTCTTC. Translating gives CASSLSQYNEQFF. This rearrangement joins TRBV5-1 to TRBJ2-1, with D hard to call. CDR3 length equals 13 residues. Trimming cost V 1 base and J 4 bases, with 6 bases left between them. Germline V lookup: CDR1 SGHRS, CDR2 YFSETQ.

This chain uses TRBV4-2 with TRBJ1-2; 8 nucleotides line up with TRBD1. V was pared by 2 bases and J by 3 bases, with 5 bases of the junction left unmatched. The CDR3 sequence is 15 residues long. Germline lookup yields CDR1 LGHNA and CDR2 YNFKEQ. This chain's CDR3 is CASSQPDREYYGYTF. CDR3 nucleotide sequence: TGTGCCAGCAGCCAACCGGACAGGGAGTACTATGGCTACACCTTC.

The chain links TRBV5-1 to TRBJ1-4, with 7 bases that match TRBD1. The CDR3 is made up of 13 amino acids. V shed 4 bases and J 5 bases; nucleotides not matched to a gene: 2. The germline V gene has CDR1 SGHRS and CDR2 YFSETQ. CDR3 nucleotides: TGCGCCAGCAGCCCGGGACAGAATGAAAAACTGTTTTTT. It codes for CASSPGQNEKLFF.

This clone came up a few times. The rearrangement links TRBV27 to TRBJ2-7; 7 nucleotides match TRBD1. In germline, CDR1 is MNHEY, CDR2 SMNVEV (reference sequence). J gave up 6 bases and V 3 bases, and 5 bases lay outside the gene matches. The CDR3 runs 13 residues. CDR3 DNA sequence: TGTGCCAGCAGTTTGAAGGGGGCCGGCGAGCAGTACTTC. The encoded protein is CASSLKGAGEQYF.

The CDR3 here is CASTEMTGPVETQYF. CDR3 bases: TGTGCCAGCACCGAAATGACAGGGCCGGTGGAGACCCAGTACTTC. The gene calls are TRBV6-5 and TRBJ2-5; TRBD1 matches 7 bases. V trimming: 7 bases; J trimming: 5 bases; junction bases outside the gene matches: 13. This CDR3 is built from 15 residues. Germline CDR1 MNHEY, CDR2 SVGAGI.

The rearrangement links TRBV28 to TRBJ1-4, with TRBD1 identical over 8 bases. The germline CDR1 and CDR2 sequences are MDHEN and SYDVKM. J gave up 2 bases and V 3 bases, and 5 bases lay outside the gene matches. The CDR3 sequence is 16 residues long. CDR3: CASSFRGLWTNEKLFF. CDR3 DNA sequence: TGTGCCAGCAGTTTCAGGGGGCTCTGGACTAATGAAAAACTGTTTTTT.

This rearrangement joins TRBV5-1 to TRBJ1-6; D might be TRBD1 (6 bases). CDR1 is SGHRS and CDR2 is YFSETQ in the germline V gene. Trimming took 1 base from V and 6 from J, leaving 11 bases between them. The CDR3 spans 15 residues. As DNA, the CDR3 is TGCGCCAGCAGCTTGTCGGCAGGGGCTAATTCACCCCTCCACTTT. This translates into CASSLSAGANSPLHF.

This chain joins TRBV7-6 and TRBJ1-1, with D unclear. Germline V lookup: CDR1 SGHVS, CDR2 FNYEAQ. Trimming took off 4 bases at V and 2 bases at J, with 14 bases between the two ends. The CDR3 sequence is 15 residues long. The CDR3 loop is CASSSSLGVNTEAFF. The CDR3 DNA reads as TGTGCCAGCAGCTCTAGCTTAGGTGTTAACACTGAAGCTTTCTTT.

V and J are TRBV4-3 and TRBJ1-2; perhaps TRBD1 as D (5 bases). Germline loops: CDR1 LGHNA, CDR2 YSLEER. The V and J ends lost 3 bases and 7 bases respectively, with 30 bases between them. This CDR3 is built from 19 residues. CDR3 residues: CASSHSSQGASGIVSGYTF. The CDR3 nucleotides are TGCGCCAGCAGCCACTCCTCCCAGGGTGCCAGTGGGATAGTAAGTGGCTACACCTTC.

This rearrangement joins TRBV7-9 to TRBJ1-1; D not resolved. The CDR3 has 13 amino acids. Looked up from germline, CDR1 is SEHNR and CDR2 is FQNEAQ (reference sequence). The V end was cut by 5 bases, the J end by 8 bases, with 15 bases between. The CDR3 loop reads CASSPRVGVEAFF. CDR3 coding DNA: TGTGCCAGCAGCCCTCGGGTCGGGGTGGAAGCTTTCTTT.

This rearrangement joins TRBV11-2 to TRBJ2-6, with no clear D. This CDR3 region has 16 residues. The V gene lost 0 bases and the J gene lost 1 base, with 7 bases spanning the gap. Germline values: CDR1 SGHAT, CDR2 FQNNGV. The CDR3 region has the DNA TGTGCCAGCAGCTTAGACCGAACTTCTGGGGCCAACGTCCTGACTTTC. Its protein is CASSLDRTSGANVLTF. Complete variable domain (other parts from reference TRBV11-2 and TRBJ2-6): EAGVAQSPRYKIIEKRQSVAFWCNPISGHATLYWYQQILGQGPKLLIQFQNNGVVDDSQLPKDRFSAERLKGVDSTLKIQPAKLEDSAVYLCASSLDRTSGANVLTFGAGSRLTVL.

The chain joins TRBV11-1 to TRBJ2-7, with 10 bases fitting TRBD1. The CDR3 has 14 residues. Germline V gives CDR1 SGHAT, CDR2 FQDESV (reference sequence). V dropped 4 bases and J dropped 1; count of bases not matched to a gene: 1. CDR3 bases: TGTGCCAGCAGCTGGGACAGGGGTTCCTACGAGCAGTACTTC. This codes for CASSWDRGSYEQYF.

This clone was found a few times. V gene TRBV5-5 combines with J gene TRBJ2-2, with D uncertain. Germline V CDR1 and CDR2: SGHKS, YYEKEE (reference sequence). The CDR3 loop spans 14 amino acids. V was pared by 0 bases and J by 2 bases, with 5 bases between. CDR3 region: CASSLAPNTGELFF. The CDR3 nucleotides are TGTGCCAGCAGCTTGGCCCCCAACACCGGGGAGCTGTTTTTT.

J is TRBJ2-6 and V is TRBV15, with a weak D call TRBD1 (5 bases). Germline lookup yields CDR1 LNHNV and CDR2 YYDKDF (reference sequence). This CDR3 has 16 residues. The ends were cut back, 0 bases at V and 0 bases at J, with 6 bases in the middle. This chain's CDR3 is CATSRDRASGANVLTF. For the CDR3, the DNA is TGTGCCACCAGCAGAGACAGGGCCTCTGGGGCCAACGTCCTGACTTTC.

This clone has only a few counts. The chain carries TRBV9 and TRBJ1-2, with D tentatively TRBD1 (5 bases). CDR3 length: 15 amino acids. Trimming took off 0 bases at V and 0 bases at J, with 9 bases between the two ends. Germline V lookup: CDR1 SGDLS, CDR2 YYNGEE. This CDR3 reads CASSVGTGSNYGYTF. The CDR3 DNA is TGTGCCAGCAGCGTAGGAACAGGATCTAACTATGGCTACACCTTC.

This clone has a handful of counts. The gene calls are TRBV19 and TRBJ1-1; D might be TRBD1 (5 bases). V was shortened by 1 base and J by 5 bases, with 11 bases between the two germline ends. Germline CDR1 is LNHDA and CDR2 is SQIVND (reference sequence). The CDR3 length is 14 residues. CDR3 bases: TGTGCCAGTAGTATAGCAGGGTTCAAGACTGAAGCTTTCTTT. Residues: CASSIAGFKTEAFF.

The chain links TRBV29-1 to TRBJ2-5; tentatively, D is TRBD1 (8 bases). V dropped 8 bases and J dropped 4 bases, with 11 bases sitting between them. The CDR3 spans 11 residues. Germline CDR1 is SQVTM and CDR2 is ANQGSEA. This CDR3 is CSYRGGETQYF. In nucleotides, the CDR3 is TGCAGCTACAGGGGGGGAGAGACCCAGTACTTC.

This chain links TRBV6-5 with TRBJ1-1; D might be TRBD1 (5 bases). The CDR3 runs 13 residues. Trimming stripped 7 bases from V and 0 bases from J, with 9 bases between. The germline CDR1 and CDR2 sequences are MNHEY and SVGAGI. The CDR3 spells CASNQGLNTEAFF. In nucleotides, the CDR3 is TGTGCCAGCAATCAGGGATTGAACACTGAAGCTTTCTTT.